This is a list of T cell receptor beta chains from one sample in a study of control samples from healthy donors and cancer patients. Using immunoSEQ multiplex PCR, the repertoire was profiled, and TCRdb retains in-frame clones only, with some absent. Seen here are under 450,000 clones, more than 80% observed once, and the top ten hold around 6.4%. Sequencing used PBMCs. These receptors were taken from a man in his forties or fifties with head and neck cancer. Each CDR3 is given with its conserved first and last residue. The D gene is left open where the match is weak. Size values are once, few and many counts, or a class for expanded clones, and some rows have none.

V gene	clone size	J gene	D gene	CDR3 protein	CDR3 DNA
TRBV6-1	NA	TRBJ2-5	TRBD2	CASSVASGRAIWETQYF	TGTGCCAGCAGTGTTGCTAGCGGGAGGGCCATTTGGGAGACCCAGTACTTC
TRBV2	NA	TRBJ2-7	TRBD2	CASSRGLAGSYEQYF	TGTGCCAGCAGTAGGGGACTAGCGGGGTCCTACGAGCAGTACTTC
TRBV27	NA	TRBJ2-2	NA	CASSLGRSNTGELFF	TGTGCCAGCAGTTTAGGGCGGTCGAACACCGGGGAGCTGTTTTTT
TRBV3-1/TRBV3-2	NA	TRBJ2-5	NA	CASSPFQETQYF	TGTGCCAGCAGCCCCTTCCAAGAGACCCAGTACTTC
TRBV10-3	NA	TRBJ2-2	TRBD1	CATTPGQRNTGELFF	TGTGCCACAACTCCGGGACAGAGGAACACCGGGGAGCTGTTTTTT
TRBV6-5	NA	TRBJ2-6	NA	CASSYSDNSGANVLTF	TGTGCCAGCAGTTACTCCGACAACTCTGGGGCCAACGTCCTGACTTTC
TRBV7-9	NA	TRBJ2-1	TRBD2	CASSLSGSSYNEQFF	TGTGCCAGCAGCCTTAGCGGGAGCTCCTACAATGAGCAGTTCTTC
TRBV28	NA	TRBJ1-2	NA	CASSLLGRSYGYTF	TGTGCCAGCAGTTTGCTCGGACGGAGCTATGGCTACACCTTC
TRBV5-6	once	TRBJ1-6	NA	CASSLGSLYNSPLHF	TGTGCCAGCAGCTTGGGCTCGCTTTATAATTCACCCCTCCACTTT
TRBV29-1	NA	TRBJ2-6	NA	CSVVQIGSGANVLTF	TGCAGCGTTGTACAGATTGGGTCTGGGGCCAACGTCCTGACTTTC
TRBV21-1	NA	TRBJ2-7	NA	CASSKGGATYEQYF	TGTGCCAGCAGCAAAGGTGGGGCCACCTACGAGCAGTACTTC
TRBV30	once	TRBJ1-6	NA	CAWSVRTTYNSPLHF	TGTGCCTGGAGTGTACGGACTACCTATAATTCACCCCTCCACTTT
TRBV6-2/TRBV6-3	NA	TRBJ1-1	TRBD1	CASSYTGTGLGTEAFF	TGTGCCAGCAGTTACACCGGGACAGGGTTGGGCACTGAAGCTTTCTTT
TRBV12-3/TRBV12-4	NA	TRBJ1-1	TRBD1	CASSPDRGAEAFF	TGTGCCAGCAGCCCCGACAGGGGCGCTGAAGCTTTCTTT
TRBV18	NA	TRBJ2-5	NA	CASSPGTGVTETQYF	TGTGCCAGCTCACCAGGGACGGGAGTCACGGAGACCCAGTACTTC
TRBV5-1	NA	TRBJ1-6	TRBD1	CASSIGTGINSPLHF	TGCGCCAGCAGCATAGGGACAGGGATTAATTCACCCCTCCACTTT
TRBV28	NA	TRBJ2-4	TRBD1	CAIHQRDRDIQYF	TGTGCCATCCATCAACGGGACAGGGACATTCAGTACTTC
TRBV21-1	NA	TRBJ2-1	NA	CASSRNPGPEAYNEQFF	TGTGCCAGCAGCAGGAATCCCGGGCCGGAGGCCTACAATGAGCAGTTCTTC
TRBV7-8	once	TRBJ2-7	NA	CASSPDREQYF	TGTGCCAGCAGCCCTGACCGCGAGCAGTACTTC
TRBV28	once	TRBJ2-7	TRBD2	CAASSGRSSYEQYF	TGTGCCGCCTCCAGCGGGAGGAGCTCCTACGAGCAGTACTTC
TRBV7-8	NA	TRBJ2-3	TRBD2	CASSSLKSGERSTDTQYF	TGTGCCAGCAGCTCGCTGAAGAGCGGGGAAAGGAGCACAGATACGCAGTATTTT
TRBV2	NA	TRBJ2-1	TRBD1	CASKGQGFYEQFF	TGTGCCAGCAAGGGACAGGGTTTTTATGAGCAGTTCTTC
TRBV27	NA	TRBJ2-1	TRBD2	CASSPWTSVRDEQFF	TGTGCCAGCAGTCCTTGGACTAGCGTGAGGGATGAGCAGTTCTTC
TRBV29-1	NA	TRBJ1-1	NA	CSAWDTNTEAFF	TGCAGCGCCTGGGACACCAACACTGAAGCTTTCTTT
TRBV5-6	NA	TRBJ2-5	TRBD1	CASSSRQGIGETQYF	TGTGCCAGCAGCTCACGACAGGGAATAGGAGAGACCCAGTACTTC
TRBV24-1	few	TRBJ2-1	TRBD1	CATSDSMDRVHNEQFF	TGTGCCACCAGTGATAGTATGGACAGGGTCCACAATGAGCAGTTCTTC
TRBV19	NA	TRBJ2-1	TRBD1	CASSSRTGEQFF	TGTGCCAGTAGTTCCCGGACAGGTGAGCAGTTCTTC
TRBV6-1	NA	TRBJ1-3	NA	CASSEVWNSGNTIYF	TGTGCCAGCAGTGAAGTCTGGAACTCTGGAAACACCATATATTTT
TRBV27	NA	TRBJ2-4	NA	CASSLWGGSAKNIQYF	TGTGCCAGCAGTTTATGGGGGGGCTCGGCCAAAAACATTCAGTACTTC
TRBV20-1	NA	TRBJ2-7	NA	CSASVPRAGAYEQYF	TGCAGTGCTAGTGTACCCCGGGCAGGGGCCTACGAGCAGTACTTC
TRBV7-3	NA	TRBJ1-1	NA	CASSLTLWGGEAFF	TGTGCCAGCAGCTTAACGTTATGGGGAGGTGAAGCTTTCTTT
TRBV3-1/TRBV3-2	NA	TRBJ2-7	NA	CASSQAQGTYEQYF	TGTGCCAGCAGCCAAGCGCAGGGGACCTACGAGCAGTACTTC
TRBV24-1	NA	TRBJ2-1	NA	CATSVGVYNEQFF	TGTGCCACCAGCGTGGGGGTCTACAATGAGCAGTTCTTC
TRBV7-7	NA	TRBJ2-5	TRBD2	CASSETSGRRETQYF	TGTGCTAGCAGCGAGACTAGCGGGAGAAGAGAGACCCAGTACTTC
TRBV18	NA	TRBJ2-2	NA	CASSPQDLNTGELFF	TGTGCCAGCTCACCCCAGGACCTGAACACCGGGGAGCTGTTTTTT
TRBV30	NA	TRBJ2-3	NA	CAWSAQQMDTQYF	TGTGCCTGGAGTGCCCAACAGATGGATACGCAGTATTTT
TRBV20-1	NA	TRBJ1-3	TRBD1	CSASNRGDGNTIYF	TGCAGTGCTAGTAACAGGGGAGATGGAAACACCATATATTTT
TRBV6-5	NA	TRBJ1-6	NA	CASRGALNSPLHF	TGTGCCAGCAGAGGGGCCCTTAATTCACCCCTCCACTTT
TRBV28	NA	TRBJ2-5	NA	CASRFNGGWPDKYQETQYF	TGTGCCAGCAGATTTAATGGGGGATGGCCAGACAAGTACCAAGAGACCCAGTACTTC
TRBV15	once	TRBJ2-2	NA	CATSRAPGELTGELFF	TGTGCCACCAGCAGGGCACCAGGGGAGTTGACCGGGGAGCTGTTTTTT
TRBV10-3	NA	TRBJ1-5	NA	CAISKAQGEAQPQHF	TGTGCCATCAGTAAGGCACAGGGAGAGGCTCAGCCCCAGCATTTT
TRBV7-8	once	TRBJ2-7	NA	CASSLALEGTYEQYF	TGTGCCAGCAGCTTAGCCCTAGAAGGGACCTACGAGCAGTACTTC
TRBV27	NA	TRBJ1-4	NA	CASSLSNRPWGEKLFF	TGTGCCAGCAGTTTATCGAATCGGCCCTGGGGTGAAAAACTGTTTTTT
TRBV12-5	NA	TRBJ2-2	NA	CASGLSGVGGELFF	TGTGCTAGTGGTTTGTCAGGGGTCGGCGGGGAGCTGTTTTTT
TRBV5-4	NA	TRBJ2-7	TRBD2	CASSLIGTSGSEQYF	TGTGCCAGCAGCTTGATTGGGACTAGCGGGAGCGAGCAGTACTTC
TRBV12-3/TRBV12-4	NA	TRBJ2-3	NA	CASSTSTDTQYF	TGTGCCAGCAGTACCAGCACAGATACGCAGTATTTT
TRBV10-1	NA	TRBJ2-2	TRBD1	CASSELPWGTGDNTGELFF	TGCGCCAGCAGCGAACTTCCGTGGGGGACAGGGGATAACACCGGGGAGCTGTTTTTT
TRBV11-2	NA	TRBJ1-1	NA	CASSLLNTEAFF	TGTGCCAGCAGCTTGCTGAACACTGAAGCTTTCTTT
TRBV5-4	NA	TRBJ2-7	NA	CASSLGLDYEQYF	TGTGCCAGCAGCTTGGGACTAGACTACGAGCAGTACTTC
TRBV5-5	NA	TRBJ1-4	TRBD1	CASSLGQGAGTNEKLFF	TGTGCCAGCAGCTTGGGACAGGGGGCAGGCACTAATGAAAAACTGTTTTTT
TRBV28	NA	TRBJ2-4	TRBD2	CASSFQGEREGLGKNIQYF	TGTGCCAGCAGTTTCCAGGGGGAGCGGGAGGGCCTTGGCAAAAACATTCAGTACTTC
TRBV5-1	NA	TRBJ2-1	TRBD2	CASSLTREASNEQFF	TGCGCCAGCAGCTTGACGCGGGAGGCGAGCAATGAGCAGTTCTTC
TRBV15	NA	TRBJ2-2	NA	CATSRDLGGARNGELFF	TGTGCCACCAGCAGAGATCTTGGGGGCGCGAGGAATGGGGAGCTGTTTTTT
TRBV21-1	NA	TRBJ1-5	NA	CAREPRDRVNQPQHF	TGTGCCAGGGAACCCCGGGACAGGGTCAATCAGCCCCAGCATTTT
TRBV27	NA	TRBJ2-7	NA	CASRPEKVFEQYF	TGTGCCAGCAGGCCGGAAAAGGTCTTCGAGCAGTACTTC
TRBV5-4	NA	TRBJ1-5	NA	CASSLNGVRQPQHF	TGTGCCAGCAGCTTGAACGGGGTGCGTCAGCCCCAGCATTTT
TRBV11-3	NA	TRBJ2-2	NA	CASSFGTGELFF	TGTGCCAGCAGCTTCGGGACCGGGGAGCTGTTTTTT
TRBV5-1	NA	TRBJ1-1	TRBD1	CASSWGQGENTEAFF	TGCGCCAGCAGCTGGGGACAGGGGGAGAACACTGAAGCTTTCTTT
TRBV9	NA	TRBJ2-1	NA	CASSRTPYGYYNEQFF	TGTGCCAGCAGCCGAACCCCCTACGGGTATTACAATGAGCAGTTCTTC
TRBV19	NA	TRBJ2-7	NA	CASSRRAEFSYEQYF	TGTGCCAGTTCCAGAAGGGCGGAGTTCTCCTACGAGCAGTACTTC